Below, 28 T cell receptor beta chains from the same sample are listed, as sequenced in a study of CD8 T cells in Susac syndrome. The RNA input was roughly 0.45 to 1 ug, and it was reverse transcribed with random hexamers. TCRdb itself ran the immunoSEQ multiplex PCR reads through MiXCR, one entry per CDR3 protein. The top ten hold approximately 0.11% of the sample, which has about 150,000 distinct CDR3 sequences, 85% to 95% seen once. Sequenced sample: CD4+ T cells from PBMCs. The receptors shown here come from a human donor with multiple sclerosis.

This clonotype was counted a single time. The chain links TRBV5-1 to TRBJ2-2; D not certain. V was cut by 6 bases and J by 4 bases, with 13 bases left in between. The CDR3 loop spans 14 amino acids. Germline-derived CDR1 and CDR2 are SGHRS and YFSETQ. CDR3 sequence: CASKLYEVTGELFF. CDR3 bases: TGCGCCAGCAAGTTGTATGAGGTCACCGGGGAGCTGTTTTTT.

The CDR3 DNA sequence: TGTGCCAGCAGCTTGGTTGCGGGCCTCAATTCACCCCTCCACTTT. It translates to CASSLVAGLNSPLHF. The V gene is TRBV5-4, the J gene TRBJ1-6; no definite D call. Germline values: CDR1 SGHNT, CDR2 YYREEE (reference sequence). Trimming shortened V by 0 bases and J by 7 bases, and 11 bases separated the two germline ends. There are 15 residues in the CDR3.

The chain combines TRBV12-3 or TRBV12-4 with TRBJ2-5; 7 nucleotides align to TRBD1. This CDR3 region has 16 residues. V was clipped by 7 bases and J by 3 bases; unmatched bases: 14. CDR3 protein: CASNLGSPGTEETQYF. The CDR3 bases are TGTGCCAGCAATTTGGGGAGTCCGGGGACAGAAGAGACCCAGTACTTC.

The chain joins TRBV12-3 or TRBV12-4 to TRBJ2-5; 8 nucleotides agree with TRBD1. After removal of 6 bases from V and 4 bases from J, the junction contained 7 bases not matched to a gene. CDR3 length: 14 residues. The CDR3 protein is CASSPTGGRETQYF. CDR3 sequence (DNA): TGTGCCAGCAGCCCCACAGGGGGGAGAGAGACCCAGTACTTC.

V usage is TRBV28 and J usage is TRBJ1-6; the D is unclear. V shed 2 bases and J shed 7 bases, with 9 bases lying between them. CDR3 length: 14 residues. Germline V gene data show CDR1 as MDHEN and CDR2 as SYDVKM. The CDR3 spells CASSLRTENSPLHF. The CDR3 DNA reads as TGTGCCAGCAGTTTACGGACGGAGAATTCACCCCTCCACTTT.

For the CDR3, the DNA is TGTGCCAGCAGCCTCGGAAGGGAGGCAGATACGCAGTATTTT. This sequence encodes CASSLGREADTQYF. The chain has TRBV3-1 and TRBJ2-3, with TRBD2 as a possible D gene (6 bases). The CDR3 has 14 residues. Per the germline V gene, CDR1 is LGHDT and CDR2 is YNNKEL (reference sequence). V was trimmed by 4 bases and J by 4 bases, leaving 12 bases between them.

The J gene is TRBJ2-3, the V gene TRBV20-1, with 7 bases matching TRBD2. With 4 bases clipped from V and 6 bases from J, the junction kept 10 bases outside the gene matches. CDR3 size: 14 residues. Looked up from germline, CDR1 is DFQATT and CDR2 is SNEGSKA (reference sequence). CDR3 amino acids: CSATDGGRGDTQYF. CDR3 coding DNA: TGCAGTGCTACGGACGGCGGGCGGGGGGATACGCAGTATTTT.

CDR3 sequence (DNA): TGCGCCAGCAGCGGTGACAACCCTAGCACAGATACGCAGTATTTT. It codes for CASSGDNPSTDTQYF. This chain joins TRBV5-1 and TRBJ2-3; no definite D call. Germline CDR1 reads SGHRS; CDR2 reads YFSETQ. The V end lost 4 bases, the J end lost 0 bases, and 12 bases lay between the germline ends. This CDR3 is 15 amino acids long.

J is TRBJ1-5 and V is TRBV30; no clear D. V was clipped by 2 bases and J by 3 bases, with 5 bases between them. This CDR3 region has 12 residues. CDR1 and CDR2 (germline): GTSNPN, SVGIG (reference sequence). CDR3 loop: CAWSTDNQPQHF. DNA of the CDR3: TGTGCCTGGAGTACAGACAATCAGCCCCAGCATTTT.

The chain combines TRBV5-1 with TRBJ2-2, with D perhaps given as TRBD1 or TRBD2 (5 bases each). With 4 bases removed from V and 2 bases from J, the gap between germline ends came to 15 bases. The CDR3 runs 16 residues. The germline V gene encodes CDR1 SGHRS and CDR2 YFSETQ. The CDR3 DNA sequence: TGCGCCAGCAGCCACCTCGGGGCCGTCAACACCGGGGAGCTGTTTTTT. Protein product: CASSHLGAVNTGELFF.

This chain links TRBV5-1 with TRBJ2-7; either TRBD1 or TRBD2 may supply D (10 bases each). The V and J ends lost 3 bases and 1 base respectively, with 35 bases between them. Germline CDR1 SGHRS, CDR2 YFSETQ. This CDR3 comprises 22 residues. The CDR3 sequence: CASSSTKGQGPTSGTISYEQYF. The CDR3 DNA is TGCGCCAGCAGCTCGACTAAGGGACAGGGGCCCACTAGCGGGACAATTTCCTACGAGCAGTACTTC. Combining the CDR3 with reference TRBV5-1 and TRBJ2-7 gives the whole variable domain KAGVTQTPRYLIKTRGQQVTLSCSPISGHRSVSWYQQTPGQGLQFLFEYFSETQRNKGNFPGRFSGRQFSNSRSEMNVSTLELGDSALYLCASSSTKGQGPTSGTISYEQYFGPGTRLTVT.

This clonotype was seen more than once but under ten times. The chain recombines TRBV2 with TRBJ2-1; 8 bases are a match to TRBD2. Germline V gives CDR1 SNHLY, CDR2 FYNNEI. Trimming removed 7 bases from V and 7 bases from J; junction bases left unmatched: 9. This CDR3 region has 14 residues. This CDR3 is CASIGASGWNEQFF. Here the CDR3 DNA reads TGTGCCAGCATCGGCGCTAGCGGGTGGAATGAGCAGTTCTTC.

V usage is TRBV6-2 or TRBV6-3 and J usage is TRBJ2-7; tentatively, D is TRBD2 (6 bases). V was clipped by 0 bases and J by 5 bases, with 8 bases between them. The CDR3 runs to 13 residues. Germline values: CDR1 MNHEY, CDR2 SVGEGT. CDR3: CASSYSGGNEQYF. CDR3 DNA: TGTGCCAGCAGTTACTCTGGGGGGAACGAGCAGTACTTC.

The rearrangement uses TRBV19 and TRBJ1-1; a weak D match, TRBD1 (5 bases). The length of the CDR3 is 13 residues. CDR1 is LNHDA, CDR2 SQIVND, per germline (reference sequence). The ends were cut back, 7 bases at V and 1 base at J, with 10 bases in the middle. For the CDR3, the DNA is TGTGCCAGTATTAAGGGGAAGAACACTGAAGCTTTCTTT. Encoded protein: CASIKGKNTEAFF.

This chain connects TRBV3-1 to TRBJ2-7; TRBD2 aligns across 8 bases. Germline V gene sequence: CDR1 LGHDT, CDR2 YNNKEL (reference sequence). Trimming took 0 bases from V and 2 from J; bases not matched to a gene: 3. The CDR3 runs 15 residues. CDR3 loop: CASSQDRTSTYEQYF. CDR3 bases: TGTGCCAGCAGCCAAGATCGGACTAGCACCTACGAGCAGTACTTC.

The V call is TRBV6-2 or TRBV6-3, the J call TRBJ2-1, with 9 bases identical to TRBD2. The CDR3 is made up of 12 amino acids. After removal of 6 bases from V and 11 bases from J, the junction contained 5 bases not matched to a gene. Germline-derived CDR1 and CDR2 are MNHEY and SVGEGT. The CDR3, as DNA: TGTGCCAGCAGCCAGGGACTAGCTAAGCAGTTCTTC. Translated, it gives CASSQGLAKQFF.

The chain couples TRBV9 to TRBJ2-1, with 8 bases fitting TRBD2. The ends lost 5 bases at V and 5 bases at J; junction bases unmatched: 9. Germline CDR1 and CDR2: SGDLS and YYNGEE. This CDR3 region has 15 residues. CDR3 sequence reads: CASSLSGTRNNEQFF. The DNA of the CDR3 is TGTGCCAGCAGTTTGTCCGGGACTAGAAACAATGAGCAGTTCTTC. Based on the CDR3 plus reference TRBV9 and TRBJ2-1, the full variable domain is DSGVTQTPKHLITATGQRVTLRCSPRSGDLSVYWYQQSLDQGLQFLIQYYNGEERAKGNILERFSAQQFPDLHSELNLSSLELGDSALYFCASSLSGTRNNEQFFGPGTRLTVL.

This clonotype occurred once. This CDR3 reads CASSFRGRAYEQYF. DNA of the CDR3: TGTGCCAGCAGTTTCAGGGGGCGAGCCTACGAGCAGTACTTC. This rearrangement joins TRBV12-3 or TRBV12-4 to TRBJ2-7; 8 bases are a match to TRBD1. The CDR3 consists of 14 residues. J lost 2 bases, V lost 3 bases, and 3 bases had no gene match.

CDR3 in amino acids: CASSQSPQRAPRANVLTF. DNA for the CDR3: TGCGCCAGCAGTCAATCACCCCAACGGGCACCTAGGGCCAACGTCCTGACTTTC. The V gene is TRBV23-1, the J gene TRBJ2-6, with D uncertain. TRBV23-1 counts as an open reading frame of uncertain function. Trimming cost V 0 bases and J 5 bases, with 17 bases left between them. CDR3 length: 18 residues.

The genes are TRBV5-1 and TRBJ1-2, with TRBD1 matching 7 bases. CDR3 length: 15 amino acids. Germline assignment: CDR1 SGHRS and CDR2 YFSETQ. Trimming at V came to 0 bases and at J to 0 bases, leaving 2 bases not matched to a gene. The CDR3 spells CASSLVQGTNYGYTF. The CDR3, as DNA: TGCGCCAGCAGCTTGGTACAGGGGACTAACTATGGCTACACCTTC.

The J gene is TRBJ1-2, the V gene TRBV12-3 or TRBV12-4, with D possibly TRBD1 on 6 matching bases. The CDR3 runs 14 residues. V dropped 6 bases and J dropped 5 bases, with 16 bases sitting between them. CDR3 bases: TGTGCCAGCAGGTTAACAGGGAAAGAGTATGGCTACACCTTC. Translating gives CASRLTGKEYGYTF.

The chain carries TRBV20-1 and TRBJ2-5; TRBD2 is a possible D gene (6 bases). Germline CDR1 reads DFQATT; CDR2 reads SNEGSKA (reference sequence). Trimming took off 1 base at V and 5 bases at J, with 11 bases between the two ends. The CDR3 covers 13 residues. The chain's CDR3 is CSARVIAGETQYF. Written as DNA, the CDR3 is TGCAGTGCTAGAGTTATTGCGGGGGAGACCCAGTACTTC.

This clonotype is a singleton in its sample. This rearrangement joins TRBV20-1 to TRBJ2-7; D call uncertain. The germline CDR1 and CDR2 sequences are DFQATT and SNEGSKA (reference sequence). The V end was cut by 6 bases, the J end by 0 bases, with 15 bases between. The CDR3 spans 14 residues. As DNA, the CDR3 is TGCAGTGCCTCCGGGTCCCAAGGCTCCTACGAGCAGTACTTC. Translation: CSASGSQGSYEQYF.

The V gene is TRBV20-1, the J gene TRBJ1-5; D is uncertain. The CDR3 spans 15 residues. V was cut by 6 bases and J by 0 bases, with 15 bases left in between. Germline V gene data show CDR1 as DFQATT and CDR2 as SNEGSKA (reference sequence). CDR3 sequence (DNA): TGCAGTGCACCCCTCGCTCCCGGTAGCAATCAGCCCCAGCATTTT. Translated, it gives CSAPLAPGSNQPQHF.

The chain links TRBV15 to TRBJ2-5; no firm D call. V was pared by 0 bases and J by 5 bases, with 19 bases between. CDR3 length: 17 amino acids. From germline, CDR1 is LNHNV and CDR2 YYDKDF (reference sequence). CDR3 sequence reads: CATSRDAPGSAVETQYF. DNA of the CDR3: TGTGCCACCAGCAGAGATGCTCCGGGCTCTGCGGTGGAGACCCAGTACTTC.

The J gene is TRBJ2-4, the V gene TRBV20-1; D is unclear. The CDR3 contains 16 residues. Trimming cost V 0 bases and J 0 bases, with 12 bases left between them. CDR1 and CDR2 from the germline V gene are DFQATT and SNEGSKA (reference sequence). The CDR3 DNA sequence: TGCAGTGCTAGAGATCCGGACGTCCTAGCCAAAAACATTCAGTACTTC. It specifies CSARDPDVLAKNIQYF.

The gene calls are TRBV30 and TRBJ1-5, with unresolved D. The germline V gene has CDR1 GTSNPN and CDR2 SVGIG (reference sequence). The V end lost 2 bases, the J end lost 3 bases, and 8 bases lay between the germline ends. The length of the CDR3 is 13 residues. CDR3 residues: CAWSFSLNQPQHF. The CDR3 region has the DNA TGTGCCTGGAGTTTTTCCCTCAATCAGCCCCAGCATTTT.

CDR3 protein: CSAIGTLTSDTQYF. The DNA of the CDR3 is TGCAGTGCCATCGGGACCCTCACGTCAGATACGCAGTATTTT. This chain joins TRBV20-1 and TRBJ2-3; tentatively, D is TRBD1 or TRBD2 (5 bases each). Germline V gene data show CDR1 as DFQATT and CDR2 as SNEGSKA (reference sequence). Trimming left V 6 bases short and J 4 bases short, with 17 bases between. CDR3 size: 14 residues.